The clone carrying this T cell receptor (beta chain) came up once. As yet, its antigen is unknown. The sample originates from a study of shared clonotypes between healthy human individuals. Overall study: Donors had three CD4 naive, three CD4 memory, two CD8 naive and one CD8 memory plate apiece. Study observations and caveats: Sequencing depth was expected to affect clonotype sharing among donors.

CDR1 is MNHEY, CDR2 SVGAGI, per germline. V shed 6 bases, J shed 8 bases, and the junction held 6 bases outside the gene matches. The CDR3 extends over 12 amino acids. Produced via immunoSEQ multiplex PCR; TCRdb's table is partial and in-frame only. The sample gives about 1 million clones, approximately 72% of which show up once; about 1.5% is in the top ten. The gene calls are TRBV6-5 and TRBJ1-2; 7 nucleotides align to TRBD1. The sequence came from a man aged 18 to 35 in good health. The specimen sequenced was memory CD4+ T cells sorted from blood. Subset indicated: CD45RA-negative fraction. CDR3 nucleotides: TGTGCCAGCAGGCAGGGACAGAGGGGCTACACCTTC. As protein: CASRQGQRGYTF.